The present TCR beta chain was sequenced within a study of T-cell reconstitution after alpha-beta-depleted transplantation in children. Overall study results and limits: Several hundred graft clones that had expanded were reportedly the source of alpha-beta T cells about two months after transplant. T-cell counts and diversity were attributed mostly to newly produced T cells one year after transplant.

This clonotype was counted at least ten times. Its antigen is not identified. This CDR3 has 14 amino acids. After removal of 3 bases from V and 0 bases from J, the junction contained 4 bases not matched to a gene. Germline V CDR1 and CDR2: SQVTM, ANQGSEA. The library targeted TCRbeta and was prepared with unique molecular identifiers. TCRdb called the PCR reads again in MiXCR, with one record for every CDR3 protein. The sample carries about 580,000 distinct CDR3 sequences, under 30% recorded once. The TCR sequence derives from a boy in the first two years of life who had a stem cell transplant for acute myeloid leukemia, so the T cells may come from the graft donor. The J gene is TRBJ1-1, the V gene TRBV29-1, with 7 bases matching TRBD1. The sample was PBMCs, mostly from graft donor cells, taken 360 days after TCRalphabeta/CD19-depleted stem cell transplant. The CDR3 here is CSVETGLMNTEAFF. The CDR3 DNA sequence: TGCAGCGTTGAGACAGGGCTCATGAACACTGAAGCTTTCTTT.